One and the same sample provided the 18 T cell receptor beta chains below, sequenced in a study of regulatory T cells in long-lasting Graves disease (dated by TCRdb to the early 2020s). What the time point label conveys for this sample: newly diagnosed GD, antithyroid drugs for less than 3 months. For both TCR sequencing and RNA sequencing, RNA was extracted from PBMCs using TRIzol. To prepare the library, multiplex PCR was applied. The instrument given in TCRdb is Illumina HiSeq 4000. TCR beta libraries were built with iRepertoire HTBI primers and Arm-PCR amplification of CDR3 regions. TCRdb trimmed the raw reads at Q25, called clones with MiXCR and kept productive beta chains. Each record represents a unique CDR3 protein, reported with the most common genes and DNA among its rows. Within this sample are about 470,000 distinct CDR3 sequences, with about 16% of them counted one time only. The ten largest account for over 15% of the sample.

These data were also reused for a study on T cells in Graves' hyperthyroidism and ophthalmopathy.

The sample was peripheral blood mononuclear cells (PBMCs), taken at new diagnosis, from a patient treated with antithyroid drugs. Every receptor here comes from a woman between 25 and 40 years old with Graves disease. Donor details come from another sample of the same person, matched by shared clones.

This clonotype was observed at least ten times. DNA for the CDR3: TGTGCCAGCACACCAAAGGGGGATAGCAATCAGCCCCAGCATTTT. It translates to CASTPKGDSNQPQHF. The chain joins TRBV2 to TRBJ1-5, with D possibly matching TRBD1 (6 bases). CDR3 size: 15 residues. CDR1 is SNHLY and CDR2 is FYNNEI in the germline V gene. The ends were cut back, 7 bases at V and 0 bases at J, with 13 bases in the middle.

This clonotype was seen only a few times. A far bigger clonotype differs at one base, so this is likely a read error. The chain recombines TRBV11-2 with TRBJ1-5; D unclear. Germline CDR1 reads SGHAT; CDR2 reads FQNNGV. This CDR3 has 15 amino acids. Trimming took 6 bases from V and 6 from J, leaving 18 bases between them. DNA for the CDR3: TGTGCCAGCAGACGGAGCAGCACTAGCCCTCAGCCCCAGCATTTT. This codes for CASRRSSTSPQPQHF.

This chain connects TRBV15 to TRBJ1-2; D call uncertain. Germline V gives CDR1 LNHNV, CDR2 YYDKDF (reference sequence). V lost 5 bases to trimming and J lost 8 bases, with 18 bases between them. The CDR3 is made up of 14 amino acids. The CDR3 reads CATSGGFRRRGYTF. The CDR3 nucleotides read TGTGCCACCAGCGGAGGGTTTCGACGGAGGGGCTACACCTTC.

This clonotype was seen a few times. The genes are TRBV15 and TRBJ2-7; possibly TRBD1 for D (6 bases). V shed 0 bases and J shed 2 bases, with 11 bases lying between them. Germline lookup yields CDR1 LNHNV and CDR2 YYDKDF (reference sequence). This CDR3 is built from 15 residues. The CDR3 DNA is TGTGCCACCAGCAGAGATCAGGGGAAAACCTACGAGCAGTACTTC. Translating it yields CATSRDQGKTYEQYF.

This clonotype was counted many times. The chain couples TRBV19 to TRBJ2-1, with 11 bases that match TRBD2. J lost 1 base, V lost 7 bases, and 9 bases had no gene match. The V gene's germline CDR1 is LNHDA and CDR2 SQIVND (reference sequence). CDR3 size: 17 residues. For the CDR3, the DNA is TGTGCCAGTAAACCATTAGCGGGAGGGCCTTCCTACAATGAGCAGTTCTTC. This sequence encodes CASKPLAGGPSYNEQFF.

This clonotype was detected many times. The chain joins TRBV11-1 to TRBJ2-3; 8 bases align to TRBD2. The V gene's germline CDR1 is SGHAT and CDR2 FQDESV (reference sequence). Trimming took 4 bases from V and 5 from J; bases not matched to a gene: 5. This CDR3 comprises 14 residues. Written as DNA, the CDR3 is TGTGCCAGCAGCTCAGGGCTAGCGGGAGATACGCAGTATTTT. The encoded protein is CASSSGLAGDTQYF.

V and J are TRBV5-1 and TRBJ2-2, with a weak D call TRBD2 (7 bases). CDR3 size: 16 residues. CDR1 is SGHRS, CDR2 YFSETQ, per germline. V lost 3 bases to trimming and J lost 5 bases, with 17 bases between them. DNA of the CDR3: TGCGCCAGCAGCTCTACCTTACAGGGAGGGACCGGGGAGCTGTTTTTT. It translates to CASSSTLQGGTGELFF. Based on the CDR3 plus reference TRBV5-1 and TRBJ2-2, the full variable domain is KAGVTQTPRYLIKTRGQQVTLSCSPISGHRSVSWYQQTPGQGLQFLFEYFSETQRNKGNFPGRFSGRQFSNSRSEMNVSTLELGDSALYLCASSSTLQGGTGELFFGEGSRLTVL.

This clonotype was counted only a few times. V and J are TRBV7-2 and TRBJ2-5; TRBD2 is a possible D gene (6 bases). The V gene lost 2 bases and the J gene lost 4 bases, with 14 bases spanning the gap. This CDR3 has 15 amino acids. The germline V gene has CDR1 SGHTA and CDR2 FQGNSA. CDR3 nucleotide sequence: TGTGCCAGCAGCTTATTTGGAGGGCCGGGAGAGACCCAGTACTTC. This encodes CASSLFGGPGETQYF. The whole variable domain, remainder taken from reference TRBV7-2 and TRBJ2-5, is GAGVSQSPSNKVTEKGKDVELRCDPISGHTALYWYRQSLGQGLEFLIYFQGNSAPDKSGLPSDRFSAERTGGSVSTLTIQRTQQEDSAVYLCASSLFGGPGETQYFGPGTRLLVL.

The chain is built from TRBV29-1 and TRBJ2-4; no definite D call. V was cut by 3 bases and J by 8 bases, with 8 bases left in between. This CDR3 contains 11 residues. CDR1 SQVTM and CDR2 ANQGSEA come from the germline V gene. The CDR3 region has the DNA TGCAGCGTTGAGTCCATGGACATTCAGTACTTC. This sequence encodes CSVESMDIQYF.

In DNA, the CDR3 is TGTGCCAGTAGTATAGGAAGGGGATTCGATAGCAATCAGCCCCAGCATTTT. Translating it yields CASSIGRGFDSNQPQHF. V gene TRBV19 combines with J gene TRBJ1-5; maybe TRBD1 (5 bases). Per the germline V gene, CDR1 is LNHDA and CDR2 is SQIVND (reference sequence). V dropped 1 base and J dropped 0 bases, with 13 bases sitting between them. The CDR3 covers 17 residues.

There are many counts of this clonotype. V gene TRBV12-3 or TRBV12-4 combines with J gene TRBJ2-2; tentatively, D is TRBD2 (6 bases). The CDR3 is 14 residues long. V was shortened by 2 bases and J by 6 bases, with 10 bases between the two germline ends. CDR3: CASSLLGDSGELFF. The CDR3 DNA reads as TGTGCCAGCAGTTTATTGGGGGACTCCGGGGAGCTGTTTTTT.

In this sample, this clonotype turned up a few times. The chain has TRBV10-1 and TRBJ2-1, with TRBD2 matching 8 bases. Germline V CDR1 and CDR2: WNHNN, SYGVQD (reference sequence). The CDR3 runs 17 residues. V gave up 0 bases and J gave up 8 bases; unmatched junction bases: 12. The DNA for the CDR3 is TGCGCCAGCAGTGAGTCGATAGTAACTAGCGGAAGAGATGAGCAGTTCTTC. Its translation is CASSESIVTSGRDEQFF.

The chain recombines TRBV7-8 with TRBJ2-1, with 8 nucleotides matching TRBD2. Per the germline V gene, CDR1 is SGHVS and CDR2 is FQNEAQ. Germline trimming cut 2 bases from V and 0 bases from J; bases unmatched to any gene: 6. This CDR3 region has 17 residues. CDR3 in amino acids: CASSLTGGDPSYNEQFF. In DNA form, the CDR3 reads TGTGCCAGCAGCTTAACGGGAGGGGACCCCTCCTACAATGAGCAGTTCTTC.

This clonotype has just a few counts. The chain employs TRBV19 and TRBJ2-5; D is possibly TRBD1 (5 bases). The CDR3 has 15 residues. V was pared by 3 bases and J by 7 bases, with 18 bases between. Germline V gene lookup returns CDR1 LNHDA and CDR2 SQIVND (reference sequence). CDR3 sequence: CASSILGEPFGTQYF. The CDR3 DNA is TGTGCCAGTAGTATCCTAGGGGAACCGTTCGGGACCCAGTACTTC.

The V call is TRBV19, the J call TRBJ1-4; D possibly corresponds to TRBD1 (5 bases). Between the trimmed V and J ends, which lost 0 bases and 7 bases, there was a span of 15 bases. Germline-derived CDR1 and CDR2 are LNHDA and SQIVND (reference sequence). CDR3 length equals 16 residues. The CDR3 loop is CASSIEGGLATEKLFF. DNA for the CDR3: TGTGCCAGTAGTATAGAGGGGGGACTGGCGACTGAAAAACTGTTTTTT.

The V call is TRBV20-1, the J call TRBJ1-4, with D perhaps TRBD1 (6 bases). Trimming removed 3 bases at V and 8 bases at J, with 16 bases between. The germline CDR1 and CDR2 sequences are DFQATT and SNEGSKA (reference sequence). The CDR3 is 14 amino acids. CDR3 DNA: TGCAGTGCTAGGCCAGGGGAAGGGTTCGAAAAACTGTTTTTT. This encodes CSARPGEGFEKLFF.

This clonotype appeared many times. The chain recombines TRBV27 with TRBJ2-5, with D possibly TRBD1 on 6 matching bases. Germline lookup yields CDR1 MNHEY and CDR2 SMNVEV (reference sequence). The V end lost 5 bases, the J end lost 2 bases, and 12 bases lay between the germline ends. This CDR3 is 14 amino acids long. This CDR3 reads CASSPTGWQETQYF. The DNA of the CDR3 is TGTGCCAGCAGTCCGACAGGCTGGCAAGAGACCCAGTACTTC.

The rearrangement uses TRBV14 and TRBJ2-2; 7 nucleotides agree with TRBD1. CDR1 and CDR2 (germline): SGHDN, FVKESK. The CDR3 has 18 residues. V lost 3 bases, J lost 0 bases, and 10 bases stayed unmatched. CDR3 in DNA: TGTGCCAGCAGCCACAGGGTCGCCGGGACAGCGAACACCGGGGAGCTGTTTTTT. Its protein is CASSHRVAGTANTGELFF.